This T cell receptor beta chain was recovered during a study of T cell changes during pregnancy in multiple sclerosis. TCRdb's copy holds only in-frame clones and misses some; the assay was immunoSEQ multiplex PCR. The sample yields some 70,000 clones, 92% seen once. The CDR3 runs to 13 residues. Germline-derived CDR1 and CDR2 are SGHTA and FQGNSA. V lost 4 bases to trimming and J lost 1 base, with 4 bases between them. V is TRBV7-2 and J is TRBJ2-2; D ambiguous. The TCR sequence derives from a female donor in good health, enrolled as a control in a pregnancy study. The sequences come from CD8+ T cells from peripheral blood mononuclear cells, collected in the third trimester of pregnancy. The DNA for the CDR3 is TGTGCCAGCAGCTCCGGGAACACCGGGGAGCTGTTTTTT. This gives the protein CASSSGNTGELFF.